This T cell receptor beta chain derives from a study of control samples from healthy donors and cancer patients. Using immunoSEQ multiplex PCR, the repertoire was profiled, and TCRdb retains in-frame clones only, with some absent. Of around 72,000 clones listed, around 84% were seen once; the top ten hold about 15%. Looked up from germline, CDR1 is GTSNPN and CDR2 is SVGIG (reference sequence). Trimming shortened V by 4 bases and J by 1 base, and 13 bases separated the two germline ends. The CDR3 loop spans 14 amino acids. This sequence originates from a man aged 50-59 years in good health. The V call is TRBV30, the J call TRBJ1-2; D possibly corresponds to TRBD1 (5 bases). Sequenced: blood. The CDR3 nucleotides read TGTGCCTGGACACCGGGACCCCGTAACTATGGCTACACCTTC. Translation gives CAWTPGPRNYGYTF.